The 23 T cell receptor beta chains listed next were all sequenced from one sample in a study of beta chain features in type 1 diabetes. The study, taken as a whole, reports: People with Type 1 diabetes carried modestly yet significantly shorter TCRB CDR3s in all four CD4+ subsets.

What was sequenced were expressed TCRB transcripts, since all of the isolated RNA had been reverse transcribed. Sequencing was performed with immunoSEQ multiplex PCR; in TCRdb, only in-frame clones are kept and a portion is missing. Of around 140,000 clones listed, roughly an eighth are singletons. Their cognate antigens are unknown. Material: central memory CD4+ T cells from blood. These receptors all come from a man aged 18 to 30 with type 1 diabetes.

The V call is TRBV29-1, the J call TRBJ2-1; the match to TRBD1 covers 7 bases. The CDR3 is 15 residues long. J lost 0 bases, V lost 8 bases, and 10 bases had no gene match. CDR1 is SQVTM, CDR2 ANQGSEA, per germline. In nucleotides, the CDR3 is TGCAGCTTTCACACAGGGGCTCTCTCCTACAATGAGCAGTTCTTC. This gives the protein CSFHTGALSYNEQFF.

This clone was detected ten times or more. The chain carries TRBV2 and TRBJ1-4, with 8 bases fitting TRBD1. The CDR3 runs to 14 residues. Unmatched junction bases numbered 5, after V lost 4 bases and J lost 7 bases. CDR1 and CDR2 from the germline V gene are SNHLY and FYNNEI. The CDR3 bases are TGTGCCAGCAGTGGCCGGACAGGGAGTGAAAAACTGTTTTTT. This encodes CASSGRTGSEKLFF.

Only a few counts were recorded for this clone. The chain employs TRBV11-2 and TRBJ2-2; D not resolved. The CDR3 is 14 amino acids. CDR1 is SGHAT and CDR2 is FQNNGV in the germline V gene. Trimming removed 5 bases from V and 0 bases from J, with 7 bases in between. Here the CDR3 reads CASSRRTNTGELFF. Here the CDR3 DNA reads TGTGCCAGCAGCCGGCGAACGAACACCGGGGAGCTGTTTTTT. The full variable domain, rest sourced from reference TRBV11-2 and TRBJ2-2, is EAGVAQSPRYKIIEKRQSVAFWCNPISGHATLYWYQQILGQGPKLLIQFQNNGVVDDSQLPKDRFSAERLKGVDSTLKIQPAKLEDSAVYLCASSRRTNTGELFFGEGSRLTVL.

This clone was observed a few times. The gene calls are TRBV6-5 and TRBJ2-7; TRBD1 aligns across 10 bases. The V gene's germline CDR1 is MNHEY and CDR2 SVGAGI. The ends lost 6 bases at V and 4 bases at J; junction bases unmatched: 6. The CDR3 is 14 residues long. For the CDR3, the DNA is TGTGCCAGCAGCCGGGACAGGGGTATTTACGAGCAGTACTTC. This codes for CASSRDRGIYEQYF.

This clone was counted a few times. The chain carries TRBV5-1 and TRBJ1-2; perhaps TRBD1 as D (5 bases). Germline V gene lookup returns CDR1 SGHRS and CDR2 YFSETQ. The CDR3 contains 17 residues. V lost 0 bases, J lost 1 base, and 16 bases lay in between. The chain's CDR3 is CASSLAGPIGSNYGYTF. The CDR3 DNA sequence: TGCGCCAGCAGCTTGGCGGGACCCATAGGAAGTAACTATGGCTACACCTTC. The variable domain in full, completed from reference TRBV5-1 and TRBJ1-2, reads KAGVTQTPRYLIKTRGQQVTLSCSPISGHRSVSWYQQTPGQGLQFLFEYFSETQRNKGNFPGRFSGRQFSNSRSEMNVSTLELGDSALYLCASSLAGPIGSNYGYTFGSGTRLTVV.

This clone was seen more than once but under ten times. The V and J genes are TRBV29-1 and TRBJ1-2; TRBD1 might be the D (6 bases). Deletions cut 4 bases from V and 6 bases from J, with 18 bases between. Per germline, CDR1 SQVTM and CDR2 ANQGSEA. The CDR3 totals 14 residues. CDR3 DNA: TGCAGCGTTGGAGCCCGGGGGCCCGACGATGGCTACACCTTC. Its translation is CSVGARGPDDGYTF.

This clone was picked up a small number of times. This chain connects TRBV5-4 to TRBJ2-5, with TRBD2 matching over 7 bases. Germline V gene data show CDR1 as SGHNT and CDR2 as YYREEE (reference sequence). This CDR3 comprises 15 residues. J was trimmed by 5 bases and V by 2 bases; bases with no gene match: 9. The CDR3 nucleotides read TGTGCCAGCAGCTTAATTGGACTAGGAGGGGAGACCCAGTACTTC. It is translated as CASSLIGLGGETQYF.

This clone showed up just a few times. V usage is TRBV7-8 and J usage is TRBJ2-1; D ambiguous. The germline gives CDR1 SGHVS, CDR2 FQNEAQ. CDR3 length: 13 amino acids. V was clipped by 5 bases and J by 16 bases, with 21 bases between them. The CDR3 loop reads CASSPPRTGFHFF. CDR3 bases: TGTGCCAGCAGCCCCCCGCGGACCGGATTTCATTTCTTC.

This clone has more than one count but fewer than ten. The chain employs TRBV18 and TRBJ1-3; no clear D gene. The CDR3 has 16 amino acids. The V end lost 0 bases, the J end lost 0 bases, and 9 bases lay between the germline ends. The germline gives CDR1 KGHSH, CDR2 LQKENI. The CDR3 region is CASSPPTAASGNTIYF. CDR3 nucleotide sequence: TGTGCCAGCTCACCACCGACGGCTGCCTCTGGAAACACCATATATTTT.

The chain couples TRBV11-2 to TRBJ2-7; D is unresolved. Germline lookup yields CDR1 SGHAT and CDR2 FQNNGV. V gave up 1 base and J gave up 0 bases, with 10 bases separating them. The length of the CDR3 is 15 residues. CDR3 nucleotides: TGTGCCAGCAGCTTAGGCCGGTCGAGCTCCTACGAGCAGTACTTC. This gives the protein CASSLGRSSSYEQYF.

The CDR3 protein is CASSSQGNEKLFF. For the CDR3, the DNA is TGTGCCAGCAGTTCCCAGGGTAATGAAAAACTGTTTTTT. V gene TRBV6-1 combines with J gene TRBJ1-4; a weak D match, TRBD1 (5 bases). Per germline, CDR1 MNHNS and CDR2 SASEGT. V lost 5 bases, J lost 4 bases, and 8 bases lay in between. The CDR3 is 13 residues long.

The rearrangement joins TRBV10-3 to TRBJ2-3; D is uncertain. The length of the CDR3 is 12 residues. Deletions cut 6 bases from V and 6 bases from J, with 10 bases between. Germline V gene data show CDR1 as ENHRY and CDR2 as SYGVKD. The CDR3 DNA reads TGTGCCATCAGCCTCCCCATGGATACGCAGTATTTT. It encodes CAISLPMDTQYF.

The chain combines TRBV2 with TRBJ1-2; no definite D call. Germline CDR1 is SNHLY and CDR2 is FYNNEI. The V end was cut by 3 bases, the J end by 4 bases, with 6 bases between. The CDR3 contains 12 residues. The CDR3 here is CASSDFTYGYTF. The CDR3 nucleotides read TGTGCCAGCAGTGACTTTACCTATGGCTACACCTTC.

V usage is TRBV7-9 and J usage is TRBJ1-2; D is unresolved. V lost 6 bases to trimming and J lost 0 bases, with 5 bases between them. CDR1 SEHNR and CDR2 FQNEAQ come from the germline V gene (reference sequence). The CDR3 extends over 12 amino acids. CDR3 sequence reads: CASSGANYGYTF. CDR3 bases: TGTGCCAGCAGTGGGGCTAACTATGGCTACACCTTC.

This sequence joins TRBV18 and TRBJ2-4; perhaps TRBD2 as D (5 bases). The length of the CDR3 is 16 residues. Germline-derived CDR1 and CDR2 are KGHSH and LQKENI. The germline V and J ends were trimmed by 0 bases and 3 bases, with 12 bases remaining between them. The CDR3 protein is CASSPPPRDGKNIQYF. CDR3 nucleotides: TGTGCCAGCTCACCACCGCCCCGGGATGGCAAAAACATTCAGTACTTC.

This clone was picked up many times. This rearrangement joins TRBV5-6 to TRBJ2-7, with D hard to call. CDR3 length: 13 residues. Germline V gene lookup returns CDR1 SGHDT and CDR2 YYEEEE. V was cut by 7 bases and J by 3 bases, with 14 bases left in between. In nucleotides, the CDR3 is TGTGCCAGCGGATTGTGGGTGAGCTACGAGCAGTACTTC. It yields the protein CASGLWVSYEQYF.

The chain links TRBV19 to TRBJ1-5; no definite D call. Trimming pared 2 bases from V and 0 bases from J, leaving 5 bases between. The CDR3 is 14 residues long. Germline loops: CDR1 LNHDA, CDR2 SQIVND (reference sequence). The CDR3 reads CASSITDSNQPQHF. The DNA for the CDR3 is TGTGCCAGTAGTATAACAGATAGCAATCAGCCCCAGCATTTT.

The gene calls are TRBV7-9 and TRBJ1-1; D is unclear. The CDR3 runs 15 residues. The germline CDR1 and CDR2 sequences are SEHNR and FQNEAQ (reference sequence). Trimming pared 7 bases from V and 0 bases from J, leaving 15 bases between. The CDR3 region has the DNA TGTGCCAGCACCCCTACACAGTACTTGAACACTGAAGCTTTCTTT. Encoded protein: CASTPTQYLNTEAFF.

In its sample, this clone was seen a few times. The chain couples TRBV7-9 to TRBJ1-1; D is ambiguous. The length of the CDR3 is 13 residues. V gave up 6 bases and J gave up 1 base, with 9 bases separating them. Germline CDR1 and CDR2: SEHNR and FQNEAQ (reference sequence). CDR3 DNA sequence: TGTGCCAGCAGAAGAACCTCGAACACTGAAGCTTTCTTT. Residues: CASRRTSNTEAFF.

This clone was observed a handful of times. J is TRBJ2-5 and V is TRBV5-4; 12 positions agree with TRBD2. Germline V gene lookup returns CDR1 SGHNT and CDR2 YYREEE (reference sequence). The J segment lost 5 bases and the V segment lost 5 bases, leaving 10 bases of the junction unmatched. The CDR3 totals 16 residues. CDR3 sequence reads: CASSPSTSGGRETQYF. CDR3 in DNA: TGTGCCAGCAGTCCTTCGACTAGCGGGGGTCGCGAGACCCAGTACTTC.

The chain has TRBV10-1 and TRBJ2-7; D is ambiguous. Germline lookup yields CDR1 WNHNN and CDR2 SYGVQD (reference sequence). CDR3 size: 13 residues. Trimming stripped 2 bases from V and 3 bases from J, with 8 bases between. CDR3 region: CASSEPGNYEQYF. CDR3 DNA sequence: TGCGCCAGCAGTGAGCCTGGGAACTACGAGCAGTACTTC.

Many counts were recorded for this clone. This rearrangement joins TRBV5-8 to TRBJ1-2; D unresolved. Trimming removed 1 base from V and 5 bases from J, with 9 bases in between. The CDR3 loop spans 13 amino acids. Germline V gene sequence: CDR1 SGHTS, CDR2 YDEGEE. CDR3 coding DNA: TGTGCCAGCAGCTTGTACAGCGATTATGGCTACACCTTC. It yields the protein CASSLYSDYGYTF.

This clone was picked up a small number of times. This chain's CDR3 is CSVQENTGELFF. In nucleotides, the CDR3 is TGCAGCGTTCAGGAGAACACCGGGGAGCTGTTTTTT. The J gene is TRBJ2-2, the V gene TRBV29-1; D remains unclear. V was clipped by 5 bases and J by 1 base, with 5 bases between them. This CDR3 has 12 amino acids. In germline, CDR1 is SQVTM, CDR2 ANQGSEA.